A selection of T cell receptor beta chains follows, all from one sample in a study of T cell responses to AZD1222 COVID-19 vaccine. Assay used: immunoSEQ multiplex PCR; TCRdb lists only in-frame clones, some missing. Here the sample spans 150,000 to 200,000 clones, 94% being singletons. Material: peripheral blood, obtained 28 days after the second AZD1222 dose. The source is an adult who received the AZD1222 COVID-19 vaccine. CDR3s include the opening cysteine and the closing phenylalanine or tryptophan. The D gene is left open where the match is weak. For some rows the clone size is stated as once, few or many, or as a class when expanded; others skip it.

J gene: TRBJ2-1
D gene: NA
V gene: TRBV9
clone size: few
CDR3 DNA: TGTGCCAGCAGCCCGTCGGAACCCAGGGGCTCCTACAATGAGCAGTTCTTC
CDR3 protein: CASSPSEPRGSYNEQFF

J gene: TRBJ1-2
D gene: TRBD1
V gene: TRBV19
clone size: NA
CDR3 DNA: TGTGCCAGTAGACCGGGACAGGGGTTATATGGCTACACCTTC
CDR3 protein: CASRPGQGLYGYTF

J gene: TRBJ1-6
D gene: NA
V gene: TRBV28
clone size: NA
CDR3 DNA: TGTGCCAGCAGTCCCTGGGAGTCAGGGCCATACACCCTCCACTTT
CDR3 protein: CASSPWESGPYTLHF

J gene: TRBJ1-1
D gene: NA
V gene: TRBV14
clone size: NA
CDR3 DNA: TGTGCCAGCAGCCCCTGGCAGAATGAAGCTTTCTTT
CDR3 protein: CASSPWQNEAFF

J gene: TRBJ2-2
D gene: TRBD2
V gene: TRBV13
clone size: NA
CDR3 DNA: TGTGCCAGCAGCTTTGCGGGAGGACCCACCGGGGAGCTGTTTTTT
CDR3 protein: CASSFAGGPTGELFF

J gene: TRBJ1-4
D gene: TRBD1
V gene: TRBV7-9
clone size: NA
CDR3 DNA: TGTGCCAGCAGCTTACAAGGACAGGGCTTTTGGGAAAAACTGTTTTTT
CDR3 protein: CASSLQGQGFWEKLFF

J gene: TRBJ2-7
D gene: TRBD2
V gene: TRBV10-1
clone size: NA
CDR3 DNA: TGCGCCAGCAGCCCATGGGAGCGGGAGACCACCTACGAGCAGTACTTC
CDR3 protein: CASSPWERETTYEQYF

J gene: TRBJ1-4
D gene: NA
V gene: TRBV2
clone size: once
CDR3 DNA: TGTGCCAGCAGTGTTACACTAAACAGGCCTAATGAAAAACTGTTTTTT
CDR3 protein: CASSVTLNRPNEKLFF

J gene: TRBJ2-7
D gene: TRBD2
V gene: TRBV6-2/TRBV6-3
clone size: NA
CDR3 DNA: TGTGCCAGCAGTTACTCAGGGCGAGCGGGGAACTCCTACGAGCAGTACTTC
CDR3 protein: CASSYSGRAGNSYEQYF

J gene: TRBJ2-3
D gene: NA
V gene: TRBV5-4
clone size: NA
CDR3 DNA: TGTGCCAGCAGCCTACTGCAGGGGTCAGATACGCAGTATTTT
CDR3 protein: CASSLLQGSDTQYF

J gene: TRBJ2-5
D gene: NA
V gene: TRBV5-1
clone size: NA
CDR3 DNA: TGCGCCAGCAGCACCACAGGGCAAGAGACCCAGTACTTC
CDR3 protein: CASSTTGQETQYF

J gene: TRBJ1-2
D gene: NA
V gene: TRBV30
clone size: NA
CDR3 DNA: TGTGCCTGGAGTGTAGGTGGGACAACCTACACCTTC
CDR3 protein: CAWSVGGTTYTF

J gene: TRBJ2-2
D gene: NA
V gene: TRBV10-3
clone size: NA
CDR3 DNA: TGTGCCATCAGTGGACCCGCGTCTGTAAACACCGGGGAGCTGTTTTTT
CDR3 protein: CAISGPASVNTGELFF

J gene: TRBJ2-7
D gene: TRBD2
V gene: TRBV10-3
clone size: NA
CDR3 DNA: TGTGCCATCAATCCCGGGACTAGCGGGAGAGTGGGGTCCTACGAGCAGTACTTC
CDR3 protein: CAINPGTSGRVGSYEQYF

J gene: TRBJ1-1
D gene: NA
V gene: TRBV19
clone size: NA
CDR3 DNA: TGTGCCAGTAGTAAAGGTCGAAGGAACACTGAAGCTTTCTTT
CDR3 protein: CASSKGRRNTEAFF

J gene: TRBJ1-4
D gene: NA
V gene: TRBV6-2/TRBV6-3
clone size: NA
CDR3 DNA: TGTGCCAGCAGTTCTAATGAAAAACTGTTTTTT
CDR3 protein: CASSSNEKLFF

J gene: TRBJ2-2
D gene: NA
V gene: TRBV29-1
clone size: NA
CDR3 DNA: TGCAGCGTTGAACTGGCGAAGGGCACCGGGGAGCTGTTTTTT
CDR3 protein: CSVELAKGTGELFF

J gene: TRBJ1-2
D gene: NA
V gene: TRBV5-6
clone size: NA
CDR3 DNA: TGTGCCAGCAGCCTTTTGGGACCTGGACAGAAGGGCTACACCTTC
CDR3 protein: CASSLLGPGQKGYTF

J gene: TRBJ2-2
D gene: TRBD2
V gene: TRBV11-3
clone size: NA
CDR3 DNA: TGTGCCAGCAGCTCAGGACTAGCAGCCAACACCGGGGAGCTGTTTTTT
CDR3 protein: CASSSGLAANTGELFF

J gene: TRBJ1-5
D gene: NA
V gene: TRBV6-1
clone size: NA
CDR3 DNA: TGTGCCAGCAGTGAAATTTATTTGGCTAGGGGAGGTCAGCCCCAGCATTTT
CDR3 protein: CASSEIYLARGGQPQHF

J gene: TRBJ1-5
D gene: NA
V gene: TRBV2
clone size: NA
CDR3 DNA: TGTGCCAGCAGTGCTCAGACCTATAGCAATCAGCCCCAGCATTTT
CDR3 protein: CASSAQTYSNQPQHF

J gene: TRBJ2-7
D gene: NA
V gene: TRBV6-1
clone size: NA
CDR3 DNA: TGTGCCAGCAGTGAAATGGAGGGGGCCTCCTACGAGCAGTACTTC
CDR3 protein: CASSEMEGASYEQYF

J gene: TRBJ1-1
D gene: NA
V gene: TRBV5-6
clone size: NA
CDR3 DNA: TGTGCCAGCAGCTCGGGAAGGACTGAAGCTTTCTTT
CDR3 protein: CASSSGRTEAFF

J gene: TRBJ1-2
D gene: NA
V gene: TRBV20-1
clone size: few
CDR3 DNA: TGCAGTGCTAGTAACGGGAGGACTAACTATGGCTACACCTTC
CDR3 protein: CSASNGRTNYGYTF

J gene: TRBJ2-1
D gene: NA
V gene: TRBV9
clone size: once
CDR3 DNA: TGTGCCAGCAGCGTAGTTGGGGGGTACAATGAGCAGTTCTTC
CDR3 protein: CASSVVGGYNEQFF

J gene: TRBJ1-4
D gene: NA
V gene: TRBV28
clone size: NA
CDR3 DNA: TGTGCCAGCAGTCCTACCGGACAAACTAGGGAAAAACTGTTTTTT
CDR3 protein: CASSPTGQTREKLFF

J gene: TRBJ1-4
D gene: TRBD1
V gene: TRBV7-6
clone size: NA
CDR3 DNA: TGTGCCAGCCAGGGGGGTAACGAAAAACTGTTTTTT
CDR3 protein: CASQGGNEKLFF

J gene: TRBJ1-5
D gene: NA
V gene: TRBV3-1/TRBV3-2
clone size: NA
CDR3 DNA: TGTGCCAGCAGCCAAGGGGACTATCAGCCCCAGCATTTT
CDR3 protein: CASSQGDYQPQHF

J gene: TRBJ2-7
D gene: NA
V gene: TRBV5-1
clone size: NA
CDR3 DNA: TGCGCCAGCAGCTTGGTGCCTAGCCTCGGAGGTGAGCAGTACTTC
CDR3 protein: CASSLVPSLGGEQYF

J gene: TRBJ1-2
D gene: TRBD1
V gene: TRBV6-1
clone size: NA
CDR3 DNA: TGTGCCAGCAGTGAAGAGGCTGGGACAGGGGGCGTTGGCTACACCTTC
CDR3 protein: CASSEEAGTGGVGYTF

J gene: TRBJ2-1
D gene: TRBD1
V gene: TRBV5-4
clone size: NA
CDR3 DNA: TGTGCCAGCAGCTTCGGGTGGGGACAGGGAGAGATTGAGCAGTTCTTC
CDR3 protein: CASSFGWGQGEIEQFF

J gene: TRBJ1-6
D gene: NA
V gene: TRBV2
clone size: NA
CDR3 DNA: TGTGCCAGCGGTGGGGGGGATAATTCACCCCTCCACTTT
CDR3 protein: CASGGGDNSPLHF

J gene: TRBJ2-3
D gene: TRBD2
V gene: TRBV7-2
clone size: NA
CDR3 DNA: TGTGCCAGCAGCTCTAGCGGGAAACAAGATACGCAGTATTTT
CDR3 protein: CASSSSGKQDTQYF

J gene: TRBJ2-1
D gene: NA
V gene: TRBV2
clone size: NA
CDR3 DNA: TGTGCCAGCAGGGGCCTAGCAATGAACAATGAGCAGTTCTTC
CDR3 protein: CASRGLAMNNEQFF

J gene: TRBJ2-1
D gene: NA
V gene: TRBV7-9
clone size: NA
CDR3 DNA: TGTGCCAGCAGCCTCAGCACCCAGCTTTACAATGAGCAGTTCTTC
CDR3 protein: CASSLSTQLYNEQFF

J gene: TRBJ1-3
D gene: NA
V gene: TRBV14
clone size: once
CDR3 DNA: TGTGCCAGCAGCCCAGAGGGTCCGGGAAGAAACACCATATATTTT
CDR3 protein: CASSPEGPGRNTIYF

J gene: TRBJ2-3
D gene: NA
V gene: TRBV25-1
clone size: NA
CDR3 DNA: TGTGCCAGCAGTGAGAAACAGGAACCCGATACGCAGTATTTT
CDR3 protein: CASSEKQEPDTQYF

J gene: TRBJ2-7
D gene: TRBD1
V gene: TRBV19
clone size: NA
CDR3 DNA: TGTGCCAGTAGTATAGCGGGACAGAATTCCTACGAGCAGTACTTC
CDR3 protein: CASSIAGQNSYEQYF

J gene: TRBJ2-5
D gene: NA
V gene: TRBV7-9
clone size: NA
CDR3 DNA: TGTGCCAGCAGAATAGCTGGTAGGGAGACCCAGTACTTC
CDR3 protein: CASRIAGRETQYF

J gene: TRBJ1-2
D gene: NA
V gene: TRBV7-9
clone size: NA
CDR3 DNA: TGTGCCAGCAGCTTAGGGGGTGGGGTCTATGGCTACACCTTC
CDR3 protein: CASSLGGGVYGYTF

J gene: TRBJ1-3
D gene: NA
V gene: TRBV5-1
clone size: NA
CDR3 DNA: TGCGCCAGCAGCCCTCTCGGGGTCCCTGGAAACACCATATATTTT
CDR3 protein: CASSPLGVPGNTIYF

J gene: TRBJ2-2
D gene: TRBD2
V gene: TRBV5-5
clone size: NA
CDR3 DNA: TGTGCCAGCAGCGCACCACTAGCGAGAAACACCGGGGAGCTGTTTTTT
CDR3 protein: CASSAPLARNTGELFF

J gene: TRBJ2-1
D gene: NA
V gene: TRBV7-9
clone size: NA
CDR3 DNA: TGTGCCAGCAGCTTAGTAGGGTCTAAGTGGGGTCACAATGAGCAGTTCTTC
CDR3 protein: CASSLVGSKWGHNEQFF

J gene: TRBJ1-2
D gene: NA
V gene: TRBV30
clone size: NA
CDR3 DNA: TGTGCCTGGAGTGTATCGCATAACTATGGCTACACCTTC
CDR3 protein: CAWSVSHNYGYTF

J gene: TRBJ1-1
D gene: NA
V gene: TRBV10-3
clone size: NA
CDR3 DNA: TGTGCCACCCGGAGCGATCCCGGGACGAAGAACACTGAAGCTTTCTTT
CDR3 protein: CATRSDPGTKNTEAFF

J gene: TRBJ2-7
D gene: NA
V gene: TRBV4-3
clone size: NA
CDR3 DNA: TGCGCCAGCAGCCAAGATTGGAGGGAGAGCTACGAGCAGTACTTC
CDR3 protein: CASSQDWRESYEQYF

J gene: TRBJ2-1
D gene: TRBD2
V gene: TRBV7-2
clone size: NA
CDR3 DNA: TGTGCCAGCAGCATTCCCGGGACTAGCGGGAGCTCCTACAATGAGCAGTTCTTC
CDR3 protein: CASSIPGTSGSSYNEQFF

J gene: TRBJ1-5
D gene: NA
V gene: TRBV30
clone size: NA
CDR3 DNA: TGTGCCTGGAGTCGGGACGGAACCCATCAGCCCCAGCATTTT
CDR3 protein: CAWSRDGTHQPQHF

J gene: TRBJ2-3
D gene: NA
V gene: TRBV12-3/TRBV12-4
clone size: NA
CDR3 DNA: TGTGCCAGCAGTTTGGTGGGAGATACGCAGTATTTT
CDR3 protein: CASSLVGDTQYF

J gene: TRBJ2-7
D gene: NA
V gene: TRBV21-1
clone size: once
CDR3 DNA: TGTGCCAGCAGCAAAATTTGGCAGATGCGCTCCTACGAGCAGTACTTC
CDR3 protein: CASSKIWQMRSYEQYF

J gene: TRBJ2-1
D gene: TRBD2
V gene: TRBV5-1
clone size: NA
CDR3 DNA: TGCGCCAGCAGCACCGGGACTAGCGCCCAAAGCTCCTACAATGAGCAGTTCTTC
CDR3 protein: CASSTGTSAQSSYNEQFF

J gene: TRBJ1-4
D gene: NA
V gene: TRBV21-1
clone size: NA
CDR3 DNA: TGTGCCAGCCCAAAAACCGTCCGGGACAGCGCAACTAATGAAAAACTGTTTTTT
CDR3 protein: CASPKTVRDSATNEKLFF

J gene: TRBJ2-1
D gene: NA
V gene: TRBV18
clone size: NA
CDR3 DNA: TGTGCCAGCTCACGACTACAGGGAAATGAGCAGTTCTTC
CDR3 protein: CASSRLQGNEQFF

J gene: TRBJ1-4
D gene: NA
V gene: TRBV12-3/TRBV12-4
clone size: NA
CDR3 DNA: TGTGCCAGCACTTACAGAAGAAATGAAAAACTGTTTTTT
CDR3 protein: CASTYRRNEKLFF